Each of the 24 T cell receptor beta chains below was sequenced from the same sample in a study of T cell responses to AZD1222 COVID-19 vaccine. Generated by immunoSEQ multiplex PCR, the TCRdb table keeps only in-frame clones and is missing some. The table records over 150,000 clones, roughly nine tenths of them present only once. This sample comprised peripheral blood, obtained on day 0 of MenACWY control vaccination. The origin of the receptors is an adult in good health.

The V call is TRBV7-2, the J call TRBJ1-1, with TRBD1 matching over 8 bases. Per germline, CDR1 SGHTA and CDR2 FQGNSA. V was clipped by 4 bases and J by 1 base; unmatched bases: 5. This CDR3 contains 15 residues. The CDR3 loop reads CASSSQGAGNTEAFF. The CDR3, as DNA: TGTGCCAGCAGCTCGCAGGGGGCCGGGAACACTGAAGCTTTCTTT. Variable domain in full (rest from reference TRBV7-2 and TRBJ1-1): GAGVSQSPSNKVTEKGKDVELRCDPISGHTALYWYRQSLGQGLEFLIYFQGNSAPDKSGLPSDRFSAERTGGSVSTLTIQRTQQEDSAVYLCASSSQGAGNTEAFFGQGTRLTVV.

The genes are TRBV6-5 and TRBJ1-3; TRBD1 matches at 7 bases. J gave up 14 bases and V 6 bases, and 13 bases lay outside the gene matches. The CDR3 is 13 residues long. Looked up from germline, CDR1 is MNHEY and CDR2 is SVGAGI. The chain's CDR3 is CASRLSGQPSLYF. The CDR3 coding sequence is TGTGCCAGCAGACTATCGGGACAGCCCTCCCTATATTTT.

V is TRBV7-9 and J is TRBJ1-5; no definite D call. The CDR3 loop spans 14 amino acids. Between the trimmed V and J ends, which lost 4 bases and 6 bases, there was a span of 13 bases. Germline CDR1 reads SEHNR; CDR2 reads FQNEAQ (reference sequence). This CDR3 reads CASSSHGPSQPQHF. The CDR3 bases are TGTGCCAGCAGCTCCCACGGGCCTAGTCAGCCCCAGCATTTT.

This sequence joins TRBV5-6 and TRBJ1-2; a possible D gene is TRBD1 (5 bases). V was trimmed by 0 bases and J by 3 bases, leaving 12 bases between them. The CDR3 has 15 residues. Germline-derived CDR1 and CDR2 are SGHDT and YYEEEE. CDR3 amino acids: CASSLVMGQDYGYTF. CDR3 sequence (DNA): TGTGCCAGCAGCTTGGTAATGGGGCAAGACTATGGCTACACCTTC. Variable domain in full (rest from reference TRBV5-6 and TRBJ1-2): DAGVTQSPTHLIKTRGQQVTLRCSPKSGHDTVSWYQQALGQGPQFIFQYYEEEERQRGNFPDRFSGHQFPNYSSELNVNALLLGDSALYLCASSLVMGQDYGYTFGSGTRLTVV.

The chain employs TRBV10-1 and TRBJ2-1, with 11 bases aligning to TRBD1. The CDR3 has 18 amino acids. With 0 bases clipped from V and 8 bases from J, the junction kept 12 bases outside the gene matches. The V gene's germline CDR1 is WNHNN and CDR2 SYGVQD (reference sequence). The CDR3 sequence is CASSESGGVGQGVDEQFF. The CDR3 DNA reads TGCGCCAGCAGTGAGTCTGGTGGTGTGGGACAGGGGGTCGATGAGCAGTTCTTC.

The chain employs TRBV7-2 and TRBJ2-7; D might be TRBD2 (5 bases). This CDR3 has 13 residues. Germline V lookup: CDR1 SGHTA, CDR2 FQGNSA. Trimming stripped 1 base from V and 6 bases from J, with 10 bases between. The CDR3 region is CASSLVRGIEQYF. The CDR3, as DNA: TGTGCCAGCAGCTTAGTCCGGGGAATCGAGCAGTACTTC.

This chain uses TRBV5-1 with TRBJ2-2, with TRBD2 matching 9 bases. V gave up 3 bases and J gave up 2 bases; unmatched junction bases: 2. The germline CDR1 and CDR2 sequences are SGHRS and YFSETQ. The CDR3 is 15 residues long. CDR3: CASSSGTSNTGELFF. CDR3 coding DNA: TGCGCCAGCAGCTCCGGGACTAGCAACACCGGGGAGCTGTTTTTT.

V gene TRBV12-3 or TRBV12-4 combines with J gene TRBJ2-1; no clear D gene. V lost 6 bases to trimming and J lost 10 bases, with 7 bases between them. The length of the CDR3 is 10 residues. The CDR3, as DNA: TGTGCCAGCAGGACTCAGGAGCAGTTCTTC. Protein: CASRTQEQFF.

The chain joins TRBV5-6 to TRBJ2-1, with a tentative D call TRBD2 (5 bases). The germline CDR1 and CDR2 sequences are SGHDT and YYEEEE. The length of the CDR3 is 17 residues. V shed 7 bases and J shed 6 bases, with 26 bases lying between them. The chain's CDR3 is CASWRGDRENAGNEQFF. The CDR3 DNA reads as TGTGCCAGCTGGAGAGGAGATAGAGAAAATGCGGGCAATGAGCAGTTCTTC.

The chain is built from TRBV7-9 and TRBJ1-4; 11 nucleotides agree with TRBD1. Per the germline V gene, CDR1 is SEHNR and CDR2 is FQNEAQ (reference sequence). CDR3 size: 16 residues. With 5 bases clipped from V and 1 base from J, the junction kept 3 bases outside the gene matches. CDR3 coding DNA: TGTGCCAGCAGCAAAGGGACAGGGGGAACTAATGAAAAACTGTTTTTT. It codes for CASSKGTGGTNEKLFF.

The chain joins TRBV7-2 to TRBJ2-5, with D maybe TRBD1 (6 bases). Trimming took 2 bases from V and 3 from J, leaving 7 bases between them. This CDR3 comprises 13 residues. Germline CDR1 and CDR2: SGHTA and FQGNSA. DNA of the CDR3: TGTGCCAGCAGCTTAAGGACAGAAGAGACCCAGTACTTC. It codes for CASSLRTEETQYF.

The chain links TRBV13 to TRBJ2-3, with 8 bases that match TRBD1. V gave up 0 bases and J gave up 4 bases; unmatched junction bases: 0. Germline CDR1 is PRHDT and CDR2 is FYEKMQ (reference sequence). The CDR3 consists of 14 residues. CDR3 residues: CASSLGQGADTQYF. The CDR3 DNA reads TGTGCCAGCAGCTTAGGACAGGGGGCAGATACGCAGTATTTT.

This rearrangement joins TRBV30 to TRBJ1-1; D is possibly TRBD1 (6 bases). The germline V gene has CDR1 GTSNPN and CDR2 SVGIG (reference sequence). Trimming shortened V by 1 base and J by 1 base, and 10 bases separated the two germline ends. CDR3 length equals 14 residues. CDR3 bases: TGTGCCTGGAGTGGAGACAGGAAGAACACTGAAGCTTTCTTT. It specifies CAWSGDRKNTEAFF.

The CDR3 region has the DNA TGTGCCAGCAGTTACTTGAGCTCTGGAAACACCATATATTTT. Its translation: CASSYLSSGNTIYF. V and J are TRBV6-5 and TRBJ1-3; no clear D. V was shortened by 1 base and J by 0 bases, with 4 bases between the two germline ends. Germline V lookup: CDR1 MNHEY, CDR2 SVGAGI. CDR3 length: 14 amino acids.

V gene TRBV7-2 combines with J gene TRBJ2-1; 12 bases match TRBD2. This CDR3 contains 14 residues. Germline-derived CDR1 and CDR2 are SGHTA and FQGNSA. Trimming at V came to 0 bases and at J to 15 bases, leaving 6 bases not matched to a gene. CDR3 bases: TGTGCCAGCAGCTTAGCGACTAGCGGGAGTACCCGGTTCTTC. It is translated as CASSLATSGSTRFF.

As regards this clone: Other DNA sequences of this sample code for an identical CDR3. The rearrangement joins TRBV5-1 to TRBJ2-3; D call uncertain. Between the trimmed V and J ends, which lost 0 bases and 3 bases, there was a span of 5 bases. The CDR3 length is 13 residues. Germline V CDR1 and CDR2: SGHRS, YFSETQ. CDR3 in amino acids: CASSLGRTDTQYF. The CDR3 nucleotides read TGCGCCAGCAGCTTGGGACGGACAGATACGCAGTATTTT.

The chain joins TRBV9 to TRBJ1-1; D is ambiguous. CDR3 length equals 11 residues. CDR1 and CDR2 (germline): SGDLS, YYNGEE. V gave up 3 bases and J gave up 2 bases, with 2 bases separating them. The CDR3 nucleotides read TGTGCCAGCAGCGGAAACACTGAAGCTTTCTTT. This encodes CASSGNTEAFF.

The rearrangement joins TRBV27 to TRBJ2-7; 7 positions match TRBD2. This CDR3 has 10 amino acids. CDR1 is MNHEY, CDR2 SMNVEV, per germline (reference sequence). The CDR3 spells CARSGGVQDV. CDR3 sequence (DNA): TGTGCCCGCTCGGGGGGAGTTCAGGACGTC.

The chain links TRBV7-3 to TRBJ1-1; possible D gene TRBD1, 6 bases. This CDR3 has 15 residues. Germline lookup yields CDR1 SGHTA and CDR2 FQGTGA. Trimming stripped 1 base from V and 1 base from J, with 10 bases between. CDR3 DNA sequence: TGTGCCAGCAGCTTAAGTCAGGGGCCGAACACTGAAGCTTTCTTT. This translates into CASSLSQGPNTEAFF. The full variable domain, rest sourced from reference TRBV7-3 and TRBJ1-1, is GAGVSQTPSNKVTEKGKYVELRCDPISGHTALYWYRQSLGQGPEFLIYFQGTGAADDSGLPNDRFFAVRPEGSVSTLKIQRTERGDSAVYLCASSLSQGPNTEAFFGQGTRLTVV.

This chain connects TRBV5-4 to TRBJ1-2; TRBD1 aligns across 7 bases. Trimming cost V 4 bases and J 7 bases; bases outside gene matches: 7. The CDR3 spans 13 residues. Germline CDR1 reads SGHNT; CDR2 reads YYREEE (reference sequence). The CDR3 sequence is CASSLGTDIGYTF. CDR3 in DNA: TGTGCCAGCAGCCTCGGGACAGATATTGGCTACACCTTC.

The rearrangement links TRBV28 to TRBJ1-2; a possible D gene is TRBD1 (5 bases). Germline CDR1 and CDR2: MDHEN and SYDVKM. V dropped 6 bases and J dropped 2 bases, with 19 bases sitting between them. This CDR3 comprises 16 residues. The chain's CDR3 is CASSQSTRRGNYGYTF. The DNA for the CDR3 is TGTGCCAGCAGCCAATCCACCCGGCGGGGGAACTATGGCTACACCTTC.

The V call is TRBV30, the J call TRBJ1-6; D not certain. Trimming took 5 bases from V and 6 from J, leaving 5 bases between them. This CDR3 comprises 11 residues. Germline CDR1 is GTSNPN and CDR2 is SVGIG (reference sequence). CDR3 coding DNA: TGTGCCTGGGTACTTAATTCACCCCTCCACTTT. Its translation is CAWVLNSPLHF. Complete variable domain (other parts from reference TRBV30 and TRBJ1-6): SQTIHQWPATLVQPVGSPLSLECTVEGTSNPNLYWYRQAAGRGLQLLFYSVGIGQISSEVPQNLSASRPQDRQFILSSKKLLLSDSGFYLCAWVLNSPLHFGNGTRLTVT.

V and J are TRBV30 and TRBJ2-1; 7 bases are shared with TRBD2. CDR3 length: 13 residues. The germline CDR1 and CDR2 sequences are GTSNPN and SVGIG (reference sequence). J gave up 9 bases and V 0 bases, and 5 bases lay outside the gene matches. DNA for the CDR3: TGTGCCTGGAGTGTAGGGGTAGCGGGTGAGCAGTTCTTC. Translated: CAWSVGVAGEQFF.

The rearrangement uses TRBV5-1 and TRBJ1-5; the D gene is possibly TRBD1 (5 bases). Trimming cost V 4 bases and J 2 bases, with 19 bases left between them. This CDR3 is 17 amino acids long. Germline-derived CDR1 and CDR2 are SGHRS and YFSETQ. The CDR3 reads CASSLPGRDAGNQPQHF. The CDR3 DNA reads TGCGCCAGCAGCCTACCGGGCCGGGACGCGGGCAATCAGCCCCAGCATTTT.